A selection of T cell receptor beta chains follows, all from one sample in a study of CD8+CD57+ T cells in acquired aplastic anemia. TCRdb reprocessed the reads via MiXCR and lists one record per CDR3 protein. The sample carries 250,000 to 300,000 distinct CDR3 sequences, 55% to 65% recorded once. The sequenced material came from sorted CD4+, CD8+, or CD8+CD57+ T cells (not recorded which) from PBMCs. These receptor sequences come from a human donor with severe aplastic anemia or a healthy control (not recorded which). The CDR3 runs from the conserved cysteine through the conserved F or W. D genes are given only for firm matches. Not all rows give a size; the values are once, few, many and, for expanded clones, a class.

clone size: many; J gene: TRBJ1-2; D gene: TRBD1; V gene: TRBV6-5; CDR3 DNA: TGTGCCAGCAGTTACTCACAGATTACAGGGGCCTATGGCTACACCTTC; CDR3 protein: CASSYSQITGAYGYTF
clone size: .; J gene: TRBJ2-7; D gene: TRBD1; V gene: TRBV7-8; CDR3 DNA: TGTGCCAGCAGTCCACGGACAGGGCTGAACTACGAGCAGTACTTC; CDR3 protein: CASSPRTGLNYEQYF
clone size: .; J gene: TRBJ2-7; D gene: TRBD2; V gene: TRBV20-1; CDR3 DNA: TGCAGTGCTAGAGGCAGCCTAGCGGGAGTACGGGAGCAGTACTTC; CDR3 protein: CSARGSLAGVREQYF
clone size: .; J gene: TRBJ1-5; D gene: .; V gene: TRBV12-3/TRBV12-4; CDR3 DNA: TGTGCCAGCAGTTCAACAGGTCAGCCCCAGCATTTT; CDR3 protein: CASSSTGQPQHF
clone size: many; J gene: TRBJ2-5; D gene: TRBD2; V gene: TRBV6-2/TRBV6-3; CDR3 DNA: TGTGCCAGCGGACGCCGATTGCGGGGGGGCCGCCAAGAGACCCAGTACTTC; CDR3 protein: CASGRRLRGGRQETQYF
clone size: many; J gene: TRBJ2-1; D gene: .; V gene: TRBV6-5; CDR3 DNA: TGTGCCAGCAGCCCCTCGGGACAACACTACAATGAGCAGTTCTTC; CDR3 protein: CASSPSGQHYNEQFF
clone size: .; J gene: TRBJ1-2; D gene: TRBD1; V gene: TRBV12-3/TRBV12-4; CDR3 DNA: TGTGCCAGCAGTTCCGACAGGGCGTATGGCTACACCTTC; CDR3 protein: CASSSDRAYGYTF
clone size: few; J gene: TRBJ1-2; D gene: .; V gene: TRBV7-8; CDR3 DNA: TGTGCCAGCAGCTTATCACCGAGGGGACTGGCTGACTATGGCTACACCTTC; CDR3 protein: CASSLSPRGLADYGYTF
clone size: many; J gene: TRBJ1-6; D gene: TRBD1; V gene: TRBV29-1; CDR3 DNA: TGCAGTGCCGGGACAGGGGGCCAAAATTCACCCCTCCACTTT; CDR3 protein: CSAGTGGQNSPLHF
clone size: many; J gene: TRBJ2-7; D gene: TRBD1; V gene: TRBV6-5; CDR3 DNA: TGTGCCAGCAGTTCTGCGACAGGGTCCTACGAGCAGTACTTC; CDR3 protein: CASSSATGSYEQYF
clone size: .; J gene: TRBJ2-6; D gene: .; V gene: TRBV5-1; CDR3 DNA: TGCGCCAGCAGCTTTTTTGCGGGGACCAGCTCTGGGGCCAACGTCCTGACTTTC; CDR3 protein: CASSFFAGTSSGANVLTF
clone size: many; J gene: TRBJ2-7; D gene: .; V gene: TRBV7-2; CDR3 DNA: TGTGCCAGCAGCGCACAGGGGGGGGACTACGAGCAGTACTTC; CDR3 protein: CASSAQGGDYEQYF
clone size: many; J gene: TRBJ2-1; D gene: TRBD2; V gene: TRBV7-9; CDR3 DNA: TGTGCCAGCAGCTTAGCGCTCAGCGGGGCCTACAATGAGCAGTTCTTC; CDR3 protein: CASSLALSGAYNEQFF
clone size: once; J gene: TRBJ2-3; D gene: TRBD1; V gene: TRBV14; CDR3 DNA: TGTGCCAGCAGCCAAGCCCTTAGGACAGGGGAATTAGCTACGCAGTATTTT; CDR3 protein: CASSQALRTGELATQYF
clone size: once; J gene: TRBJ2-5; D gene: .; V gene: TRBV12-5; CDR3 DNA: .; CDR3 protein: CASGLVEVRSGSYILETRYF
clone size: .; J gene: TRBJ2-7; D gene: .; V gene: TRBV7-2; CDR3 DNA: TGTGCCAGCAGCTCCCAATGGGGGCCGTACGAGCAGTACTTC; CDR3 protein: CASSSQWGPYEQYF
clone size: .; J gene: TRBJ1-2; D gene: .; V gene: TRBV12-3/TRBV12-4; CDR3 DNA: TGTGCCAGCAGTTGGGCCGCAATTAACTATGGCTACACCTTC; CDR3 protein: CASSWAAINYGYTF
clone size: .; J gene: TRBJ1-4; D gene: .; V gene: TRBV24-1; CDR3 DNA: TGTGCCACCAGTGCAGGACGGAGAACTAATGAAAAACTGTTTTTT; CDR3 protein: CATSAGRRTNEKLFF
clone size: many; J gene: TRBJ1-1; D gene: TRBD1; V gene: TRBV20-1; CDR3 DNA: TGCAGTGCACCCCCAGGGGGGAACACTGAAGCTTTCTTT; CDR3 protein: CSAPPGGNTEAFF
clone size: many; J gene: TRBJ1-1; D gene: .; V gene: TRBV12-3/TRBV12-4; CDR3 DNA: TGTGCCAGCACCGTGGGGGGGTACCTAACTGAAGCTTTCTTT; CDR3 protein: CASTVGGYLTEAFF
clone size: many; J gene: TRBJ2-7; D gene: .; V gene: TRBV6-5; CDR3 DNA: TGTGCCAGCAGTTCAGGAGAGGGGCCCTCCTACGAGCAGTACTTC; CDR3 protein: CASSSGEGPSYEQYF
clone size: many; J gene: TRBJ2-2; D gene: TRBD1; V gene: TRBV15; CDR3 DNA: TGTGCCACCAGCAGGGACAGGGGTGGCACCGGGGAGCTGTTTTTT; CDR3 protein: CATSRDRGGTGELFF
clone size: .; J gene: TRBJ2-1; D gene: .; V gene: TRBV7-9; CDR3 DNA: TGTGCCAGCAGCTTAGGCACTGGTGAGCAGTTCTTC; CDR3 protein: CASSLGTGEQFF
clone size: .; J gene: TRBJ1-1; D gene: .; V gene: TRBV19; CDR3 DNA: .; CDR3 protein: CASSILRAGEAFF
clone size: many; J gene: TRBJ1-5; D gene: TRBD1; V gene: TRBV6-5; CDR3 DNA: TGTGCCAGCAGTTCACAGGGGGGAGGTCAGCCCCAGCATTTT; CDR3 protein: CASSSQGGGQPQHF
clone size: .; J gene: TRBJ2-1; D gene: TRBD2; V gene: TRBV7-8; CDR3 DNA: TGTGCCAGCAGCCCCCCAGGTTTAGGGGACTACTCCTACAATGAGCAGTTCTTC; CDR3 protein: CASSPPGLGDYSYNEQFF
clone size: .; J gene: TRBJ2-7; D gene: TRBD2; V gene: TRBV20-1; CDR3 DNA: TGCAGTGCTTCCCCGCTGGGGACTAGCGGGGGGTACGAGCAGTACTTC; CDR3 protein: CSASPLGTSGGYEQYF
clone size: .; J gene: TRBJ1-6; D gene: TRBD1; V gene: TRBV10-3; CDR3 DNA: TGTGCCATAGACGACAGGGCAGGGAATTCACCCCTCCACTTT; CDR3 protein: CAIDDRAGNSPLHF
clone size: .; J gene: TRBJ2-7; D gene: TRBD1; V gene: TRBV9; CDR3 DNA: TGCGCCAGCAGCTGGGACAGCGGTGCCTACGAGCAGTACTTC; CDR3 protein: CASSWDSGAYEQYF
clone size: once; J gene: TRBJ2-3; D gene: .; V gene: TRBV7-9; CDR3 DNA: TGTGCCAGCAGCCCCTTCGCGGGCCGACAAACAGATACGCAGTATTTT; CDR3 protein: CASSPFAGRQTDTQYF
clone size: many; J gene: TRBJ2-1; D gene: TRBD2; V gene: TRBV7-8; CDR3 DNA: TGTGCCAGCAGCCAGGGACTAGCGGGGGGCAATGAGCAGTTCTTC; CDR3 protein: CASSQGLAGGNEQFF
clone size: .; J gene: TRBJ1-3; D gene: TRBD1; V gene: TRBV5-1; CDR3 DNA: TGCGCCAGCAGCCCTGGGACAGGGGGCGCAAACATATATTTT; CDR3 protein: CASSPGTGGANIYF
clone size: .; J gene: TRBJ1-3; D gene: .; V gene: TRBV19; CDR3 DNA: TGTGCCAGTAAAGGGGACATAACTGGGCCCGGGGGCTTTGGAAACACCATATATTTT; CDR3 protein: CASKGDITGPGGFGNTIYF
clone size: .; J gene: TRBJ1-5; D gene: .; V gene: TRBV10-3; CDR3 DNA: TGTGCCATCAGTGGGGCAGTGACTCAGCCCCAGCATTTT; CDR3 protein: CAISGAVTQPQHF
clone size: .; J gene: TRBJ1-1; D gene: TRBD1; V gene: TRBV10-3; CDR3 DNA: TGTGCCATCAGTGAGTCTGGACAGGGGGCGAATCCTGAAGCTTTCTTT; CDR3 protein: CAISESGQGANPEAFF
clone size: .; J gene: TRBJ1-5; D gene: .; V gene: TRBV19; CDR3 DNA: TGTGCCAGTAGAACCAGGACCGGGACGCCCATCGAGCCCCAGCATTTT; CDR3 protein: CASRTRTGTPIEPQHF
clone size: .; J gene: TRBJ1-1; D gene: TRBD1; V gene: TRBV29-1; CDR3 DNA: TGCAGCGTTGTAGGACAGGGGTGGACTGAAGCTTTCTTT; CDR3 protein: CSVVGQGWTEAFF
clone size: .; J gene: TRBJ1-1; D gene: .; V gene: TRBV6-4; CDR3 DNA: TGTGCCAGCACCGACCGGGGGCAGGGACTCTTGTCAGACAACACTGAAGCTTTCTTT; CDR3 protein: CASTDRGQGLLSDNTEAFF
clone size: many; J gene: TRBJ1-2; D gene: TRBD1; V gene: TRBV14; CDR3 DNA: TGTGCCAGCAGCCAAGCTGCCCAGGGGGACTACACCTTC; CDR3 protein: CASSQAAQGDYTF
clone size: .; J gene: TRBJ2-7; D gene: .; V gene: TRBV11-2; CDR3 DNA: TGTGCCAGCAGCTTGGAGGGGACCTCCTACGGGCAGTACTTC; CDR3 protein: CASSLEGTSYGQYF
clone size: .; J gene: TRBJ1-6; D gene: .; V gene: TRBV7-9; CDR3 DNA: TGTGCCAGCAGCTTAGGCGGCAGCGTCAACTCACCCCTCCACTTT; CDR3 protein: CASSLGGSVNSPLHF
clone size: .; J gene: TRBJ2-3; D gene: .; V gene: TRBV7-3; CDR3 DNA: TGTGCCAGCAGCTCGGGCAGGGACTCTCCACACCGGGGAGATACGCAGTATTTT; CDR3 protein: CASSSGRDSPHRGDTQYF
clone size: few; J gene: TRBJ2-1; D gene: .; V gene: TRBV20-1; CDR3 DNA: TGCAGTGCTAGAGATTTTCGAAACAGCATGGAGCAGTTCTTC; CDR3 protein: CSARDFRNSMEQFF
clone size: .; J gene: TRBJ2-2; D gene: TRBD2; V gene: TRBV29-1; CDR3 DNA: TGCAGCGTCGAAGCACTAGCGGGAGTATCTGGGGAGCTGTTTTTT; CDR3 protein: CSVEALAGVSGELFF